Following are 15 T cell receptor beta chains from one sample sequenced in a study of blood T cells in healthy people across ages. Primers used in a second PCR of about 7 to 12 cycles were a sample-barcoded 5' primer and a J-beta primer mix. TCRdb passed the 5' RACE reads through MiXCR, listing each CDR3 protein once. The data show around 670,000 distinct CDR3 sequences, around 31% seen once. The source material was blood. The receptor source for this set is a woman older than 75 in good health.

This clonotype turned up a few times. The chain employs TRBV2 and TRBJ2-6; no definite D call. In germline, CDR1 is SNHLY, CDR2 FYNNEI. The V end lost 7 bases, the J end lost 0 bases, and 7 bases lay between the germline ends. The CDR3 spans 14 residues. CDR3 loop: CASTLTSGANVLTF. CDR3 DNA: TGTGCCAGCACCCTAACCTCTGGGGCCAACGTCCTGACTTTC.

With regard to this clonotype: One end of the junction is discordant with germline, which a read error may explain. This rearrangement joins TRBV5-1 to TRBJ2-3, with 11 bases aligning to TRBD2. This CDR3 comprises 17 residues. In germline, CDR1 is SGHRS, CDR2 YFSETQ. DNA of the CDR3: TGCGCCAGCAGCTCATTTGGGACTAGCGGCTTCACAGATACGCGGTATTTT. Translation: CASSSFGTSGFTDTRYF.

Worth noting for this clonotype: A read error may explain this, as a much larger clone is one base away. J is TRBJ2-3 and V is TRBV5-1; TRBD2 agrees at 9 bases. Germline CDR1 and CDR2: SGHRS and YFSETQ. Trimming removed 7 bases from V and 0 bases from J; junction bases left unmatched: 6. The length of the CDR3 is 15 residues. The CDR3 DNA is TGCGCCAGCGGCATCCTAGCGGGGAGCACAGATACGCAGTATTTT. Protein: CASGILAGSTDTQYF.

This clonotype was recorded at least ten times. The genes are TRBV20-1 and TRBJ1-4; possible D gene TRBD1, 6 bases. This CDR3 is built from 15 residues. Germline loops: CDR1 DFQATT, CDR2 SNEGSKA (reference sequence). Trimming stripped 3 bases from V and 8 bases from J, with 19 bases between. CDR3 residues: CSASPSAGAGEKLFF. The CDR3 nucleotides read TGCAGTGCTAGCCCCTCAGCGGGGGCCGGCGAAAAACTGTTTTTT.

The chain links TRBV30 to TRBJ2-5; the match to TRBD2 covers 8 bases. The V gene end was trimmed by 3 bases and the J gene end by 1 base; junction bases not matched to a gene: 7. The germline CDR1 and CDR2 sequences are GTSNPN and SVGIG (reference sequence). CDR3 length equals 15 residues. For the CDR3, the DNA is TGTGCCTGGAGCCCGGGGGGGGCGGGCCAAGAGACCCAGTACTTC. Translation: CAWSPGGAGQETQYF.

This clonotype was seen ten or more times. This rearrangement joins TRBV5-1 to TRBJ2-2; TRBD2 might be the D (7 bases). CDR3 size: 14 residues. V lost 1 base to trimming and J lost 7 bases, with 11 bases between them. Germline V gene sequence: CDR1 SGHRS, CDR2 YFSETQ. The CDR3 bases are TGCGCCAGCAGCTTGAGGGGGGGCGACGGGGAGCTGTTTTTT. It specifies CASSLRGGDGELFF. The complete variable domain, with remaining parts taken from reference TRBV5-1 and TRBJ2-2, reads KAGVTQTPRYLIKTRGQQVTLSCSPISGHRSVSWYQQTPGQGLQFLFEYFSETQRNKGNFPGRFSGRQFSNSRSEMNVSTLELGDSALYLCASSLRGGDGELFFGEGSRLTVL.

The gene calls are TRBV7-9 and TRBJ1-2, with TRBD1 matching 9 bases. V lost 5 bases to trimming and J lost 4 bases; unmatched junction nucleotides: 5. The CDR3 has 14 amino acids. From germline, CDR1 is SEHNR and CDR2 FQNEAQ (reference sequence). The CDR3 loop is CASSADRGPYGYTF. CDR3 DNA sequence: TGTGCCAGCAGCGCGGACAGGGGCCCCTATGGCTACACCTTC.

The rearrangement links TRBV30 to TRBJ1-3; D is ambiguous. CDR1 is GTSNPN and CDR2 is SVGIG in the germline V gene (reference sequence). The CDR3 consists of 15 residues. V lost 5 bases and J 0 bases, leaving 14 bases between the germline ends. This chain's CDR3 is CAWDNGRLSGNTIYF. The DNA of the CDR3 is TGTGCCTGGGATAACGGACGGCTCTCTGGAAACACCATATATTTT.

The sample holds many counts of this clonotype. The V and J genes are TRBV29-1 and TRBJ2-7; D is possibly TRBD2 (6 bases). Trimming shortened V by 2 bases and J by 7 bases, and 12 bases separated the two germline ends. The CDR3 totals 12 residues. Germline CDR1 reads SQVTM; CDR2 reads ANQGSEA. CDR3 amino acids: CSVERGGGEQYF. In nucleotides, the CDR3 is TGCAGCGTTGAACGGGGAGGAGGGGAGCAGTACTTC.

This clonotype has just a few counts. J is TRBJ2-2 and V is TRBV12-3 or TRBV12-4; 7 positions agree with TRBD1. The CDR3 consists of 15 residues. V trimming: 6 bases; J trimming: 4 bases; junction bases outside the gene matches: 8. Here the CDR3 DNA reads TGTGCCAGCAGGGCGACAGGGTCCCTCACCGGGGAGCTGTTTTTT. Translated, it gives CASRATGSLTGELFF.

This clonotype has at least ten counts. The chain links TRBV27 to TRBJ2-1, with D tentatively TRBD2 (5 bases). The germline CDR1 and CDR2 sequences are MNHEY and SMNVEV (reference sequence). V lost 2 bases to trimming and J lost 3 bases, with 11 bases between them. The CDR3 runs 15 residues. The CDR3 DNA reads TGTGCCAGCAGTTTAACGGCTGGGAGCTACAATGAGCAGTTCTTC. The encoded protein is CASSLTAGSYNEQFF.

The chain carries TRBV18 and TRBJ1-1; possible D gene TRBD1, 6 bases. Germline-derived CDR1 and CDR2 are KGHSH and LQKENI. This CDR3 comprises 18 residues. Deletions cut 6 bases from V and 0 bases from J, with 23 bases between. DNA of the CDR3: TGTGCCAGCTCCCGGCGTACAGGGTCTCCCACCCTGAACACTGAAGCTTTCTTT. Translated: CASSRRTGSPTLNTEAFF.

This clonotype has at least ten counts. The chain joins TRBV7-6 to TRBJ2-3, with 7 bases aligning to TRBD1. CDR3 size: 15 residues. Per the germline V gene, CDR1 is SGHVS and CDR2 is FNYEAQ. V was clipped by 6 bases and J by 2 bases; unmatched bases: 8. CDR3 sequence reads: CASSSTGQITDTQYF. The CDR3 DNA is TGTGCCAGCAGTTCCACGGGACAGATCACAGATACGCAGTATTTT.

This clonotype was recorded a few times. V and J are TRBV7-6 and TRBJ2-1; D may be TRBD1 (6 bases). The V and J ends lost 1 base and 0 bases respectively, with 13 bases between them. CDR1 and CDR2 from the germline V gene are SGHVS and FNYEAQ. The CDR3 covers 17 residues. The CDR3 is CASSLEAGVPSYNEQFF. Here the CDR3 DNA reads TGTGCCAGCAGCTTAGAGGCAGGGGTCCCCTCCTACAATGAGCAGTTCTTC.

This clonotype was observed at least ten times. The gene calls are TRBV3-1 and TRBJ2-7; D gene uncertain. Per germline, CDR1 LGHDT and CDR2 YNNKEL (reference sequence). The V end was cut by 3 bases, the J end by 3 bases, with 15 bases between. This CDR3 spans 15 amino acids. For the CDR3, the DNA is TGTGCCAGCAGCCACTCCGGAGTGGGGTACTACGAGCAGTACTTC. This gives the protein CASSHSGVGYYEQYF.